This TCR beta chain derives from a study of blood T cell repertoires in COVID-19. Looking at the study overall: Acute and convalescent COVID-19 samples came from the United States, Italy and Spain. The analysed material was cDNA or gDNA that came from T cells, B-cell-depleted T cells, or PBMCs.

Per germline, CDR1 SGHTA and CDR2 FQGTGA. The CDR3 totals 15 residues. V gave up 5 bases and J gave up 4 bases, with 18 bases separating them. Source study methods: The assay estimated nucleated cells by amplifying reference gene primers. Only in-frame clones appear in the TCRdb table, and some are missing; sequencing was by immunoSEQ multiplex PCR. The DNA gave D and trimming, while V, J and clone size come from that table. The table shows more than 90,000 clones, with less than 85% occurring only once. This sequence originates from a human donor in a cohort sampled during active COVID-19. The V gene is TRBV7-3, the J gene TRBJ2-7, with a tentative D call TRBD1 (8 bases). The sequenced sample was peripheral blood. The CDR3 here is CASSPGGTGGYEQYF. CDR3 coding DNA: TGTGCCAGCAGCCCCGGGGGGACAGGCGGGTACGAGCAGTACTTC.